Each of the 15 T cell receptor beta chains below was sequenced from the same sample in a study of Ad26.COV2.S vaccination and SARS-CoV-2 variants. The treatment: 15 to 20 received Ad26.COV2.S at low or high dose, single or two shots; a few received placebo; per-sample allocation not given. It was on day 63 after the first vaccine or placebo injection that samples were taken. Libraries were prepared by immunoSEQ multiplex PCR; TCRdb keeps only in-frame clonotypes and omits some of them. The sample consists of 200,000 to 300,000 clones, roughly 90% of them appearing once. Sequencing used peripheral blood, obtained in a trial of Ad26.COV2.S vaccine versus placebo. The receptors shown here come from a person between 18 and 60 years old who received the Ad26.COV2.S COVID-19 vaccine or a placebo.

The chain is built from TRBV28 and TRBJ2-3; D remains unclear. This CDR3 spans 14 amino acids. Germline lookup yields CDR1 MDHEN and CDR2 SYDVKM. Trimming left V 2 bases short and J 2 bases short, with 8 bases between. The CDR3 loop is CASSLGVHTDTQYF. CDR3 nucleotide sequence: TGTGCCAGCAGTTTAGGGGTCCACACAGATACGCAGTATTTT. Full variable domain (remainder filled in from reference TRBV28 and TRBJ2-3): DVKVTQSSRYLVKRTGEKVFLECVQDMDHENMFWYRQDPGLGLRLIYFSYDVKMKEKGDIPEGYSVSREKKERFSLILESASTNQTSMYLCASSLGVHTDTQYFGPGTRLTVL.

The rearrangement uses TRBV4-2 and TRBJ2-5; 8 bases match TRBD2. V was pared by 4 bases and J by 5 bases, with 6 bases of the junction left unmatched. This CDR3 is 14 amino acids long. Germline V gene lookup returns CDR1 LGHNA and CDR2 YNFKEQ. The CDR3 loop is CASSRGAGGETQYF. The CDR3 DNA is TGTGCCAGCAGCCGTGGGGCGGGAGGCGAGACCCAGTACTTC.

CDR3: CASSFSGGSSYEQYF. The DNA for the CDR3 is TGTGCCAGCAGTTTTAGCGGGGGGAGCTCCTACGAGCAGTACTTC. This chain links TRBV27 with TRBJ2-7; 10 nucleotides align to TRBD2. The CDR3 covers 15 residues. J was trimmed by 0 bases and V by 3 bases; bases with no gene match: 2. Germline V gives CDR1 MNHEY, CDR2 SMNVEV (reference sequence).

The V and J genes are TRBV10-1 and TRBJ1-2; 10 nucleotides line up with TRBD1. The V gene's germline CDR1 is WNHNN and CDR2 SYGVQD (reference sequence). The trim removed 10 bases at V and 7 bases at J, leaving 12 bases unmatched. This CDR3 is 14 amino acids long. The CDR3 reads CANPRTGGKGGYTF. CDR3 nucleotide sequence: TGCGCCAACCCAAGGACAGGGGGTAAAGGTGGCTACACCTTC.

The genes are TRBV18 and TRBJ2-7, with D uncertain. The V and J ends lost 3 bases and 2 bases respectively, with 5 bases between them. This CDR3 has 12 residues. Germline V lookup: CDR1 KGHSH, CDR2 LQKENI. The CDR3 protein is CASSPATYEQYF. In nucleotides, the CDR3 is TGTGCCAGCTCACCCGCAACCTACGAGCAGTACTTC.

The J gene is TRBJ2-7, the V gene TRBV27; TRBD1 matches 8 bases. Looked up from germline, CDR1 is MNHEY and CDR2 is SMNVEV (reference sequence). The CDR3 consists of 15 residues. Trimming took 5 bases from V and 3 from J; bases not matched to a gene: 9. CDR3 protein: CASSLTTGVDYEQYF. CDR3 coding DNA: TGTGCCAGCAGTCTAACGACAGGGGTTGACTACGAGCAGTACTTC.

The V call is TRBV10-3, the J call TRBJ2-3; the D gene is possibly TRBD1 (5 bases). The CDR3 loop spans 14 amino acids. Germline lookup yields CDR1 ENHRY and CDR2 SYGVKD. V shed 3 bases and J shed 2 bases, with 9 bases lying between them. The DNA of the CDR3 is TGTGCCATCAGTGAAGACAGCGTCACAGATACGCAGTATTTT. Translation: CAISEDSVTDTQYF.

The genes are TRBV9 and TRBJ2-3, with TRBD1 as a possible D gene (6 bases). This CDR3 contains 16 residues. Per the germline V gene, CDR1 is SGDLS and CDR2 is YYNGEE. Trimming removed 3 bases at V and 2 bases at J, with 16 bases between. CDR3 DNA sequence: TGTGCCAGCAGCGCCCAGGGGAGAGGACACACAGATACGCAGTATTTT. It encodes CASSAQGRGHTDTQYF.

The rearrangement links TRBV6-6 to TRBJ2-2, with D tentatively TRBD1 (5 bases). Germline lookup yields CDR1 MNHNY and CDR2 SVGAGI (reference sequence). Trimming removed 2 bases from V and 1 base from J, with 8 bases in between. The CDR3 sequence is 15 residues long. The chain's CDR3 is CASSYGQGNTGELFF. In DNA form, the CDR3 reads TGTGCCAGCAGTTACGGGCAGGGGAACACCGGGGAGCTGTTTTTT.

This rearrangement joins TRBV5-4 to TRBJ2-2; D may match TRBD1 or TRBD2 (5 bases each). CDR3 size: 14 residues. Germline V lookup: CDR1 SGHNT, CDR2 YYREEE (reference sequence). The V and J ends lost 4 bases and 1 base respectively, with 8 bases between them. CDR3 amino acids: CASSRDGNTGELFF. For the CDR3, the DNA is TGTGCCAGCAGCAGGGACGGGAACACCGGGGAGCTGTTTTTT.

The chain uses TRBV6-5 and TRBJ2-7; 11 nucleotides line up with TRBD1. The CDR3 runs 15 residues. The V gene's germline CDR1 is MNHEY and CDR2 SVGAGI. J gave up 0 bases and V 6 bases, and 4 bases lay outside the gene matches. The CDR3 nucleotides are TGTGCCAGCAGCTCCGGACAGGGGGCCTCCTACGAGCAGTACTTC. As protein: CASSSGQGASYEQYF.

The chain recombines TRBV2 with TRBJ2-5; TRBD1 is a possible D gene (5 bases). This CDR3 comprises 14 residues. Germline CDR1 reads SNHLY; CDR2 reads FYNNEI. Trimming shortened V by 6 bases and J by 1 base, and 12 bases separated the two germline ends. CDR3 protein: CASSALQGQETQYF. The CDR3, as DNA: TGTGCCAGCAGCGCTCTTCAGGGCCAAGAGACCCAGTACTTC. Supplemented by reference TRBV2 and TRBJ2-5, the full variable domain reads EPEVTQTPSHQVTQMGQEVILRCVPISNHLYFYWYRQILGQKVEFLVSFYNNEISEKSEIFDDQFSVERPDGSNFTLKIRSTKLEDSAMYFCASSALQGQETQYFGPGTRLLVL.

This clone has just one count. The chain combines TRBV19 with TRBJ1-2, with a tentative D call TRBD1 (6 bases). Germline-derived CDR1 and CDR2 are LNHDA and SQIVND (reference sequence). V was pared by 3 bases and J by 2 bases, with 13 bases between. The CDR3 extends over 15 amino acids. Here the CDR3 reads CASSIRGQGNYGYTF. The CDR3 DNA reads as TGTGCCAGTAGTATCCGGGGTCAGGGGAACTATGGCTACACCTTC.

The chain is built from TRBV28 and TRBJ2-7, with D tentatively TRBD1 (5 bases). The CDR3 has 14 residues. Germline CDR1 and CDR2: MDHEN and SYDVKM. The germline V and J ends were trimmed by 4 bases and 3 bases, with 13 bases remaining between them. This chain's CDR3 is CASSSSQVNYEQYF. CDR3 coding DNA: TGTGCCAGCAGTTCCTCACAGGTTAACTACGAGCAGTACTTC.

This chain joins TRBV11-3 and TRBJ2-5; 7 positions agree with TRBD1. There are 13 residues in the CDR3. V lost 5 bases to trimming and J lost 2 bases; unmatched junction nucleotides: 2. CDR1 and CDR2 (germline): SGHNT, YENEEA. In nucleotides, the CDR3 is TGTGCCAGCAGCCCGGGACAGCAAGAGACCCAGTACTTC. This sequence encodes CASSPGQQETQYF.